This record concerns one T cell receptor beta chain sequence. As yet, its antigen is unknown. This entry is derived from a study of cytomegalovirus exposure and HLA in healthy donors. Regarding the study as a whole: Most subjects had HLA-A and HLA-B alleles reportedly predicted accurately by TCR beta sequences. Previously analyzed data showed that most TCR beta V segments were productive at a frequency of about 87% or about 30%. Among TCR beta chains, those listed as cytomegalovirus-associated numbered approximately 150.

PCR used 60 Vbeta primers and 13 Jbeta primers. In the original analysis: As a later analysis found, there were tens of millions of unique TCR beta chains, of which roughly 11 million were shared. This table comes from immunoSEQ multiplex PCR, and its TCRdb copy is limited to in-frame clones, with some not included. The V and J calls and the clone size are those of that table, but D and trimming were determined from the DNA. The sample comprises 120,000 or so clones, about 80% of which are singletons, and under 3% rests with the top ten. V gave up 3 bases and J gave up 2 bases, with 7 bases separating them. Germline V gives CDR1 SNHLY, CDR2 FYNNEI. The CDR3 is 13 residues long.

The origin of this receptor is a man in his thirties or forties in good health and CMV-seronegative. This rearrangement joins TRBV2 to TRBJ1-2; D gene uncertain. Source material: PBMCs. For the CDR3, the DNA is TGTGCCAGCAGTGACTTCGGGAACTATGGCTACACCTTC. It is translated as CASSDFGNYGYTF. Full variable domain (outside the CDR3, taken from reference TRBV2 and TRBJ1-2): EPEVTQTPSHQVTQMGQEVILRCVPISNHLYFYWYRQILGQKVEFLVSFYNNEISEKSEIFDDQFSVERPDGSNFTLKIRSTKLEDSAMYFCASSDFGNYGYTFGSGTRLTVV.